A single sample is the source of the 20 T cell receptor beta chains below, sequenced in a study of CD8 T cells in ankylosing spondylitis. TCRdb reprocessed the 5' RACE reads via MiXCR and lists one record per CDR3 protein. The data contain about 320,000 distinct CDR3 sequences, roughly 11% of them singletons. Sequencing was carried out using blood, either unsorted or a sorted T cell fraction (not recorded which). The receptors shown here come from a female donor with ankylosing spondylitis or in good health (not recorded which).

This clonotype was detected many times. The rearrangement uses TRBV7-9 and TRBJ1-4; D remains unclear. Germline V gene data show CDR1 as SEHNR and CDR2 as FQNEAQ (reference sequence). V lost 1 base to trimming and J lost 5 bases, with 5 bases between them. The CDR3 runs 13 residues. CDR3 amino acids: CASSLDRNEKLFF. Here the CDR3 DNA reads TGTGCCAGCAGCTTAGACAGAAATGAAAAACTGTTTTTT.

This clonotype came up many times. CDR3 coding DNA: TGTGCCAGCAGTTCCGGAGGGGGGAAACTGTTTTTT. It specifies CASSSGGGKLFF. The chain employs TRBV6-5 and TRBJ1-4; weak D call: TRBD1 (6 bases). The CDR3 length is 12 residues. V lost 4 bases and J 11 bases, leaving 11 bases between the germline ends. CDR1 and CDR2 from the germline V gene are MNHEY and SVGAGI.

A remark on this clonotype: This may stem from a read error, because a much larger clone lies one nucleotide away. The chain couples TRBV7-2 to TRBJ2-2, with 14 bases identical to TRBD2. CDR3 length: 16 residues. In germline, CDR1 is SGHTA, CDR2 FQGNSA. CDR3 nucleotides: TGTGTCAGCAGCCGACTAGCGGGAGGGCAAACCGGGGAGCTGTTTTTT. Translating gives CVSSRLAGGQTGELFF.

In this sample, this clonotype turned up many times. The chain is built from TRBV5-1 and TRBJ2-2; D is unresolved. There are 14 residues in the CDR3. Germline V gene sequence: CDR1 SGHRS, CDR2 YFSETQ. Deletions cut 0 bases from V and 2 bases from J, with 5 bases between. This CDR3 is CASSLEPNTGELFF. The CDR3 nucleotides are TGCGCCAGCAGCTTGGAACCAAACACCGGGGAGCTGTTTTTT. Combining the CDR3 with reference TRBV5-1 and TRBJ2-2 gives the whole variable domain KAGVTQTPRYLIKTRGQQVTLSCSPISGHRSVSWYQQTPGQGLQFLFEYFSETQRNKGNFPGRFSGRQFSNSRSEMNVSTLELGDSALYLCASSLEPNTGELFFGEGSRLTVL.

In this sample, this clonotype turned up many times. The chain employs TRBV10-3 and TRBJ2-3, with 9 positions matching TRBD2. Germline lookup yields CDR1 ENHRY and CDR2 SYGVKD. The CDR3 has 17 amino acids. The trim removed 8 bases at V and 5 bases at J, leaving 17 bases unmatched. CDR3 sequence (DNA): TGTGCCATCCAGCGGGCGGGAGGGCCCCACCAAGGAGATACGCAGTATTTT. It codes for CAIQRAGGPHQGDTQYF.

The chain recombines TRBV27 with TRBJ2-1; TRBD1 agrees at 9 bases. From germline, CDR1 is MNHEY and CDR2 SMNVEV (reference sequence). With V trimmed by 1 base and J by 6 bases, 16 bases remained unmatched. The CDR3 has 19 residues. The CDR3: CASSLLRGGQGAWVNEQFF. In DNA form, the CDR3 reads TGTGCCAGCAGTTTATTGAGGGGGGGACAGGGAGCGTGGGTCAATGAGCAGTTCTTC.

In its sample, this clonotype was seen many times. The chain is built from TRBV9 and TRBJ2-7; no clear D gene. The germline V and J ends were trimmed by 0 bases and 5 bases, with 9 bases remaining between them. Germline V gene data show CDR1 as SGDLS and CDR2 as YYNGEE. The CDR3 runs 13 residues. The CDR3 loop reads CASSVVGSDEQYF. In DNA, the CDR3 is TGTGCCAGCAGCGTAGTAGGGTCTGACGAGCAGTACTTC. The entire variable domain, with the rest obtained from reference TRBV9 and TRBJ2-7, is as follows: DSGVTQTPKHLITATGQRVTLRCSPRSGDLSVYWYQQSLDQGLQFLIQYYNGEERAKGNILERFSAQQFPDLHSELNLSSLELGDSALYFCASSVVGSDEQYFGPGTRLTVT.

This clonotype has at least ten counts. The chain uses TRBV5-1 and TRBJ2-2; D is perhaps TRBD2 (7 bases). Per the germline V gene, CDR1 is SGHRS and CDR2 is YFSETQ. The CDR3 length is 19 residues. Trimming removed 0 bases from V and 2 bases from J, with 20 bases in between. CDR3 loop: CASSLEGGGDRLNTGELFF. The CDR3 DNA reads TGCGCCAGCAGCTTGGAAGGCGGGGGCGACCGTCTAAACACCGGGGAGCTGTTTTTT. Complete variable domain (other parts from reference TRBV5-1 and TRBJ2-2): KAGVTQTPRYLIKTRGQQVTLSCSPISGHRSVSWYQQTPGQGLQFLFEYFSETQRNKGNFPGRFSGRQFSNSRSEMNVSTLELGDSALYLCASSLEGGGDRLNTGELFFGEGSRLTVL.

This chain uses TRBV2 with TRBJ2-7, with TRBD2 identical over 14 bases. J lost 0 bases, V lost 7 bases, and 2 bases had no gene match. The CDR3 runs to 15 residues. Germline-derived CDR1 and CDR2 are SNHLY and FYNNEI. The CDR3 nucleotides are TGTGCCAGCACCGGACTAGCGGGGGGCTCCTACGAGCAGTACTTC. Its protein is CASTGLAGGSYEQYF.

This clonotype showed up many times. The V gene is TRBV7-2, the J gene TRBJ1-6, with 7 bases lining up with TRBD1. V was clipped by 5 bases and J by 6 bases; unmatched bases: 4. This CDR3 contains 14 residues. Germline loops: CDR1 SGHTA, CDR2 FQGNSA. This CDR3 is CASSVGQINSPLHF. The CDR3 nucleotides read TGTGCCAGCAGCGTGGGACAGATTAATTCACCCCTCCACTTT.

Many counts were recorded for this clonotype. This chain uses TRBV9 with TRBJ2-3; D perhaps matches TRBD2 (5 bases). Between the trimmed V and J ends, which lost 4 bases and 4 bases, there was a span of 10 bases. The CDR3 contains 13 residues. CDR1 is SGDLS and CDR2 is YYNGEE in the germline V gene. The CDR3 DNA reads TGTGCCAGCAGCCCCCGGGGTGCAGATACGCAGTATTTT. This codes for CASSPRGADTQYF.

This clonotype was seen ten or more times. The J gene is TRBJ1-1, the V gene TRBV6-5; TRBD1 might be the D (5 bases). This CDR3 contains 16 residues. Germline CDR1 and CDR2: MNHEY and SVGAGI. Trimming removed 2 bases at V and 3 bases at J, with 16 bases between. The CDR3 bases are TGTGCCAGCAGTTACCCCCATGGGGGGGGTGACACTGAAGCTTTCTTT. It codes for CASSYPHGGGDTEAFF.

The V and J genes are TRBV30 and TRBJ1-1, with D maybe TRBD1 (6 bases). CDR3 length: 12 amino acids. Germline CDR1 is GTSNPN and CDR2 is SVGIG (reference sequence). With 4 bases removed from V and 4 bases from J, the gap between germline ends came to 10 bases. The CDR3 DNA sequence: TGTGCCTGGATACAGGGCCGCACTGAAGCTTTCTTT. It yields the protein CAWIQGRTEAFF.

This clonotype was counted many times. This chain connects TRBV20-1 to TRBJ1-1; 8 positions match TRBD1. Germline V gene lookup returns CDR1 DFQATT and CDR2 SNEGSKA (reference sequence). The CDR3 runs to 13 residues. With 5 bases clipped from V and 11 bases from J, the junction kept 13 bases outside the gene matches. The CDR3 nucleotides are TGCAGTGCTTCCAGAGGGACACAGGGGGAGGCTTTCTTT. Residues: CSASRGTQGEAFF.

This clonotype appeared many times. The CDR3 spells CASSLAWASSRSYNEQFF. DNA for the CDR3: TGCGCCAGCAGCTTGGCCTGGGCTAGTTCGAGGTCCTACAATGAGCAGTTCTTC. The genes are TRBV5-1 and TRBJ2-1, with unresolved D. Deletions cut 0 bases from V and 1 base from J, with 17 bases between. The germline V gene has CDR1 SGHRS and CDR2 YFSETQ. The CDR3 loop spans 18 amino acids.

This clonotype was observed a handful of times. The genes are TRBV5-6 and TRBJ2-7; 7 positions match TRBD2. The CDR3 extends over 16 amino acids. Germline assignment: CDR1 SGHDT and CDR2 YYEEEE. Trimming removed 3 bases from V and 1 base from J; junction bases left unmatched: 10. The CDR3 DNA reads TGTGCCAGCAGCTGGCTGCGGGGGTCGGTTTCCTACGAGCAGTACTTC. This sequence encodes CASSWLRGSVSYEQYF.

This clonotype was recorded many times. The rearrangement joins TRBV5-1 to TRBJ1-4; the D gene is possibly TRBD1 (6 bases). CDR3 size: 15 residues. V lost 7 bases and J lost 3, with 16 bases in between. Germline assignment: CDR1 SGHRS and CDR2 YFSETQ. The CDR3 DNA is TGCGCCAGCCGACCCAGGGGTGGCGCTAATGAAAAACTGTTTTTT. Amino acids: CASRPRGGANEKLFF.

This clonotype showed up many times. The V and J genes are TRBV15 and TRBJ2-3; 8 bases match TRBD2. CDR3 size: 17 residues. With V trimmed by 0 bases and J by 2 bases, 7 bases remained unmatched. The germline gives CDR1 LNHNV, CDR2 YYDKDF (reference sequence). CDR3 residues: CATSRDHGGGFTDTQYF. The CDR3 DNA sequence: TGTGCCACCAGCAGAGATCACGGCGGGGGGTTCACAGATACGCAGTATTTT.

A few counts support this clonotype. The chain uses TRBV2 and TRBJ1-2; TRBD1 matches 7 bases. CDR1 and CDR2 (germline): SNHLY, FYNNEI. Unmatched junction bases numbered 14, after V lost 10 bases and J lost 0 bases. There are 16 residues in the CDR3. The CDR3 bases are TGTGCCATCAACCTACCTCGACAGGGACCTAACTATGGCTACACCTTC. This gives the protein CAINLPRQGPNYGYTF.

The chain uses TRBV20-1 and TRBJ1-1, with 8 nucleotides matching TRBD1. CDR3 size: 17 residues. V was pared by 5 bases and J by 1 base, with 15 bases of the junction left unmatched. The germline V gene encodes CDR1 DFQATT and CDR2 SNEGSKA (reference sequence). In DNA, the CDR3 is TGCAGTGCTCCGCGACCGGGACAGGCGAAGGGGAACACTGAAGCTTTCTTT. It encodes CSAPRPGQAKGNTEAFF.